The 21 T cell receptor beta chains below all came from one sample that was sequenced in a study of T cell clones after liver transplantation. Profiled with immunoSEQ multiplex PCR; TCRdb holds only in-frame clones, not every one. The data hold roughly 7,400 clones, with less than 75% observed a single time. The specimen comprised CD8+ T cells from blood, sampled before liver transplant. The receptors shown here come from a human donor who received a liver transplant.

This clone was detected a few times. The chain combines TRBV6-1 with TRBJ1-2; 10 nucleotides align to TRBD1. This CDR3 region has 17 residues. Germline V gene data show CDR1 as MNHNS and CDR2 as SASEGT. With V trimmed by 0 bases and J by 4 bases, 8 bases remained unmatched. The chain's CDR3 is CASSEALWTGGVYGYTF. CDR3 coding DNA: TGTGCCAGCAGTGAAGCGCTTTGGACAGGGGGTGTCTATGGCTACACCTTC.

This rearrangement joins TRBV13 to TRBJ1-4; D is undetermined. The germline V gene has CDR1 PRHDT and CDR2 FYEKMQ (reference sequence). This CDR3 is 15 amino acids long. V gave up 6 bases and J gave up 0 bases, with 11 bases separating them. The CDR3 region has the DNA TGTGCCAGCAGTCGGACTCCCGCAACTAATGAAAAACTGTTTTTT. Amino acids: CASSRTPATNEKLFF. Full variable domain (outside the CDR3, taken from reference TRBV13 and TRBJ1-4): AAGVIQSPRHLIKEKRETATLKCYPIPRHDTVYWYQQGPGQDPQFLISFYEKMQSDKGSIPDRFSAQQFSDYHSELNMSSLELGDSALYFCASSRTPATNEKLFFGSGTQLSVL.

This clone was seen only a few times. The chain carries TRBV27 and TRBJ2-6, with 9 bases identical to TRBD1. V gave up 10 bases and J gave up 0 bases; unmatched junction bases: 4. Germline V lookup: CDR1 MNHEY, CDR2 SMNVEV (reference sequence). The CDR3 runs to 15 residues. CDR3 coding DNA: TGTGCCACCCGGACAGGGGTCTCTGGGGCCAACGTCCTGACTTTC. Protein product: CATRTGVSGANVLTF. The variable domain in full, with the rest retrieved from reference TRBV27 and TRBJ2-6, is EAQVTQNPRYLITVTGKKLTVTCSQNMNHEYMSWYRQDPGLGLRQIYYSMNVEVTDKGDVPEGYKVSRKEKRNFPLILESPSPNQTSLYFCATRTGVSGANVLTFGAGSRLTVL.

V gene TRBV4-2 combines with J gene TRBJ2-1; no definite D call. Germline V gives CDR1 LGHNA, CDR2 YNFKEQ. The CDR3 sequence is 14 residues long. The V gene lost 0 bases and the J gene lost 5 bases, with 8 bases spanning the gap. The CDR3 nucleotides are TGTGCCAGCAGCCAAGATCGTACAGACAATGAGCAGTTCTTC. The encoded protein is CASSQDRTDNEQFF.

V gene TRBV7-6 combines with J gene TRBJ2-3, with unresolved D. The CDR3 runs to 16 residues. Germline-derived CDR1 and CDR2 are SGHVS and FNYEAQ. V gave up 0 bases and J gave up 0 bases, with 10 bases separating them. The CDR3 is CASSLAGGISTDTQYF. The CDR3, as DNA: TGTGCCAGCAGCTTAGCGGGTGGGATTAGCACAGATACGCAGTATTTT.

This chain uses TRBV15 with TRBJ2-1, with a weak D call TRBD2 (7 bases). The germline V gene has CDR1 LNHNV and CDR2 YYDKDF (reference sequence). The CDR3 loop spans 23 amino acids. V dropped 0 bases and J dropped 7 bases, with 37 bases sitting between them. The CDR3 sequence is CATSRDLVRFGGGGSSSGNEQFF. CDR3 sequence (DNA): TGTGCCACCAGCAGAGATTTAGTAAGGTTCGGCGGGGGCGGGAGCAGTTCCGGTAATGAGCAGTTCTTC.

There are a few counts of this clone. The gene calls are TRBV7-9 and TRBJ2-2; D remains ambiguous. The CDR3 length is 15 residues. The V and J ends lost 0 bases and 5 bases respectively, with 10 bases between them. The germline CDR1 and CDR2 sequences are SEHNR and FQNEAQ (reference sequence). DNA for the CDR3: TGTGCCAGCAGCTTAGCAGGGTCCCCTACCGGGGAGCTGTTTTTT. Its protein is CASSLAGSPTGELFF.

Concerning this clone itself: The sample contains more than one DNA sequence encoding this CDR3. This CDR3 is CASSHLDRINEKLFF. CDR3 coding DNA: TGTGCCAGTAGCCACCTAGACAGGATTAATGAAAAACTGTTTTTT. The chain uses TRBV9 and TRBJ1-4; perhaps TRBD1 as D (6 bases). The V end was cut by 8 bases, the J end by 4 bases, with 18 bases between. The CDR3 runs to 15 residues. Germline CDR1 SGDLS, CDR2 YYNGEE.

V gene TRBV29-1 combines with J gene TRBJ2-3, with TRBD2 as a possible D gene (5 bases). The germline CDR1 and CDR2 sequences are SQVTM and ANQGSEA. This CDR3 is built from 14 residues. The V and J ends lost 6 bases and 2 bases respectively, with 15 bases between them. In nucleotides, the CDR3 is TGCAGCGTCGTACTAGTGATAATCACAGATACGCAGTATTTT. This gives the protein CSVVLVIITDTQYF.

The CDR3 DNA follows: TGCGCCAGCAGCCCTCTGACAGGGGGCACGGGGGCAGATACGCAGTATTTT. Its translation: CASSPLTGGTGADTQYF. The chain carries TRBV4-3 and TRBJ2-3; TRBD1 aligns across 10 bases. Germline trimming cut 4 bases from V and 4 bases from J; bases unmatched to any gene: 11. Germline-derived CDR1 and CDR2 are LGHNA and YSLEER. The length of the CDR3 is 17 residues.

The V gene is TRBV28, the J gene TRBJ2-2, with 14 bases that match TRBD2. Germline loops: CDR1 MDHEN, CDR2 SYDVKM. The CDR3 totals 19 residues. The V and J ends lost 2 bases and 3 bases, in that order; junction bases with no gene match: 8. The CDR3 protein is CASSLTPRLAGGYTGELFF. As DNA, the CDR3 is TGTGCCAGCAGTTTAACCCCGAGACTAGCGGGAGGGTACACCGGGGAGCTGTTTTTT. Together with reference TRBV28 and TRBJ2-2, the CDR3 gives the full variable domain: DVKVTQSSRYLVKRTGEKVFLECVQDMDHENMFWYRQDPGLGLRLIYFSYDVKMKEKGDIPEGYSVSREKKERFSLILESASTNQTSMYLCASSLTPRLAGGYTGELFFGEGSRLTVL.

This chain connects TRBV27 to TRBJ2-3; D is undetermined. Germline lookup yields CDR1 MNHEY and CDR2 SMNVEV (reference sequence). There are 13 residues in the CDR3. Trimming shortened V by 4 bases and J by 4 bases, and 9 bases separated the two germline ends. CDR3 loop: CASSYSTPDTQYF. CDR3 nucleotides: TGTGCCAGCAGTTACTCAACCCCAGATACGCAGTATTTT.

This clone counts as medium-sized. The chain recombines TRBV4-2 with TRBJ2-7; 8 nucleotides agree with TRBD1. The germline V gene has CDR1 LGHNA and CDR2 YNFKEQ. The CDR3 runs to 15 residues. The J segment lost 3 bases and the V segment lost 3 bases, leaving 7 bases of the junction unmatched. CDR3 nucleotides: TGTGCCAGCAGCCATGGGACAGGCGGGGACTACGAGCAGTACTTC. This encodes CASSHGTGGDYEQYF.

The V gene is TRBV7-2, the J gene TRBJ1-2; D gene ambiguous. The V gene's germline CDR1 is SGHTA and CDR2 FQGNSA. The CDR3 totals 12 residues. V was cut by 5 bases and J by 7 bases, with 11 bases left in between. The CDR3 bases are TGTGCCAGCAGCCAAGGTCTGATTGGCTACACCTTC. Its translation: CASSQGLIGYTF.

This chain joins TRBV4-1 and TRBJ1-2, with a possible D match to TRBD1 (6 bases). The CDR3 is 15 amino acids. From germline, CDR1 is MGHRA and CDR2 YSYEKL. Trimming took off 4 bases at V and 4 bases at J, with 16 bases between the two ends. The CDR3 DNA reads as TGCGCCAGCAGCCCAGGGGCCAGCCTCGGCTATGGCTACACCTTC. Residues: CASSPGASLGYGYTF.

This rearrangement joins TRBV27 to TRBJ2-1; a weak D match, TRBD1 (5 bases). Germline V gives CDR1 MNHEY, CDR2 SMNVEV (reference sequence). Trimming stripped 5 bases from V and 5 bases from J, with 16 bases between. This CDR3 is built from 15 residues. The chain's CDR3 is CASSQSAGSHNEQFF. For the CDR3, the DNA is TGTGCCAGCAGTCAGTCGGCAGGGTCCCACAATGAGCAGTTCTTC.

The chain joins TRBV7-8 to TRBJ2-3; D not certain. V was cut by 1 base and J by 5 bases, with 13 bases left in between. The germline V gene encodes CDR1 SGHVS and CDR2 FQNEAQ. The CDR3 is 15 residues long. CDR3 amino acids: CASSLVGEAGDTQYF. In nucleotides, the CDR3 is TGTGCCAGCAGCTTAGTGGGTGAGGCTGGAGATACGCAGTATTTT.

The J gene is TRBJ2-1, the V gene TRBV18; D may correspond to TRBD1 or TRBD2 (5 bases each). The CDR3 loop spans 16 amino acids. V lost 3 bases to trimming and J lost 2 bases, with 14 bases between them. The germline CDR1 and CDR2 sequences are KGHSH and LQKENI. CDR3 nucleotides: TGTGCCAGCTCACCCCCCGGGGCAGGTACCTACAATGAGCAGTTCTTC. It translates to CASSPPGAGTYNEQFF.

This clone was recorded a few times. This rearrangement joins TRBV7-9 to TRBJ1-5, with D possibly TRBD1 on 5 matching bases. Deletions cut 5 bases from V and 10 bases from J, with 18 bases between. The CDR3 totals 14 residues. Germline-derived CDR1 and CDR2 are SEHNR and FQNEAQ (reference sequence). CDR3 coding DNA: TGTGCCAGCAGCGCGGGGTCAGGGATCAGCCCCCAGCATTTT. Protein product: CASSAGSGISPQHF. Full variable domain (remainder filled in from reference TRBV7-9 and TRBJ1-5): DTGVSQNPRHKITKRGQNVTFRCDPISEHNRLYWYRQTLGQGPEFLTYFQNEAQLEKSRLLSDRFSAERPKGSFSTLEIQRTEQGDSAMYLCASSAGSGISPQHFGDGTRLSIL.

The chain uses TRBV27 and TRBJ2-7; weak D call: TRBD1 (6 bases). Trimming stripped 5 bases from V and 0 bases from J, with 23 bases between. The CDR3 extends over 18 amino acids. Germline V gene sequence: CDR1 MNHEY, CDR2 SMNVEV (reference sequence). The CDR3 loop reads CASSPLTNRVPSSYEQYF. In nucleotides, the CDR3 is TGTGCCAGCAGTCCTTTGACCAACAGGGTCCCCAGCTCCTACGAGCAGTACTTC.

The genes are TRBV4-3 and TRBJ2-3; the D gene is possibly TRBD2 (6 bases). From germline, CDR1 is LGHNA and CDR2 YSLEER. Between the trimmed V and J ends, which lost 3 bases and 2 bases, there was a span of 12 bases. CDR3 size: 15 residues. CDR3 amino acids: CASSQGGSDTDTQYF. CDR3 nucleotide sequence: TGCGCCAGCAGCCAGGGGGGTTCTGACACAGATACGCAGTATTTT.